The next 11 T cell receptor beta chains were all read from a single sample in a study of glioma-infiltrating T cells. TCR alpha and beta CDR3 regions were amplified from RNA using iRepertoire nested multiplex PCR. In TCRdb, the multiplex PCR reads were re-called with MiXCR into one record per CDR3 protein. Altogether over 100,000 distinct CDR3 sequences are present, less than 30% being singletons, with the ten largest covering about a third. Sequencing was done on a sample of glioma tissue, nonneoplastic brain tissue, or PBMCs (not recorded which). These receptors were obtained from a human donor with low-grade glioma or glioblastoma, undergoing nonglioma brain surgery, or in good health (not recorded which).

The count of this clonotype is one. V and J are TRBV6-2 or TRBV6-3 and TRBJ1-5, with a weak D call TRBD1 (5 bases). The CDR3 runs to 15 residues. Germline V gives CDR1 MNHEY, CDR2 SVGEGT. V was shortened by 4 bases and J by 0 bases, with 10 bases between the two germline ends. DNA of the CDR3: TGTGCCAGCAGTTCCCGGGGGTCTAGCAATCAGCCCCAGCATTTT. Translated, it gives CASSSRGSSNQPQHF.

This clonotype has a count of ten or more. The chain has TRBV24-1 and TRBJ2-1; 11 positions agree with TRBD1. CDR3 size: 14 residues. Unmatched junction bases numbered 1, after V lost 3 bases and J lost 7 bases. Germline V lookup: CDR1 KGHDR, CDR2 SFDVKD. CDR3 amino acids: CATSDRDRGNEQFF. The DNA for the CDR3 is TGTGCCACCAGTGATCGGGACAGGGGGAATGAGCAGTTCTTC.

The chain is built from TRBV20-1 and TRBJ1-1, with D possibly matching TRBD1 (5 bases). Trimming stripped 2 bases from V and 10 bases from J, with 20 bases between. The CDR3 is made up of 14 amino acids. The V gene's germline CDR1 is DFQATT and CDR2 SNEGSKA (reference sequence). The CDR3 DNA sequence: TGCAGTGCTAGACCCCCCGGGACTAGGTCTGTAGCTTTCTTT. Amino acid sequence: CSARPPGTRSVAFF.

This clonotype was detected many times. This sequence joins TRBV7-2 and TRBJ1-1; maybe TRBD1 (5 bases). Germline loops: CDR1 SGHTA, CDR2 FQGNSA. The germline V and J ends were trimmed by 0 bases and 4 bases, with 9 bases remaining between them. The CDR3 totals 14 residues. CDR3 bases: TGTGCCAGCAGCTTAGCGTCGGGGGGCACTGAAGCTTTCTTT. This translates into CASSLASGGTEAFF.

This clonotype was seen at least ten times. The chain carries TRBV6-5 and TRBJ2-7; D is possibly TRBD1 or TRBD2 (5 bases each). This CDR3 has 14 amino acids. Trimming stripped 0 bases from V and 0 bases from J, with 6 bases between. Germline V gene sequence: CDR1 MNHEY, CDR2 SVGAGI. CDR3 amino acids: CASSYSGTSYEQYF. In DNA form, the CDR3 reads TGTGCCAGCAGTTACTCAGGGACCTCCTACGAGCAGTACTTC.

Many counts were recorded for this clonotype. This sequence joins TRBV19 and TRBJ2-1, with a possible D match to TRBD1 (6 bases). The V end lost 6 bases, the J end lost 7 bases, and 19 bases lay between the germline ends. This CDR3 has 15 residues. The V gene's germline CDR1 is LNHDA and CDR2 SQIVND (reference sequence). The CDR3 region is CASRSGVLGANEQFF. As DNA, the CDR3 is TGTGCCAGTAGATCAGGGGTTTTGGGAGCGAATGAGCAGTTCTTC.

This clonotype was seen many times. V is TRBV7-6 and J is TRBJ2-5; 8 bases are a match to TRBD1. The CDR3 length is 16 residues. The germline V gene encodes CDR1 SGHVS and CDR2 FNYEAQ. J lost 5 bases, V lost 3 bases, and 11 bases had no gene match. CDR3 DNA sequence: TGTGCCAGCAGCTTCATAGGACAGGGATGGGACGAGACCCAGTACTTC. Translating it yields CASSFIGQGWDETQYF.

This clonotype came up many times. The chain is built from TRBV2 and TRBJ1-2; TRBD1 might be the D (6 bases). The CDR3 has 13 amino acids. Germline assignment: CDR1 SNHLY and CDR2 FYNNEI. V was pared by 6 bases and J by 5 bases, with 13 bases between. The CDR3 protein is CASSQGQFYGYTF. The CDR3 DNA follows: TGTGCCAGCAGCCAAGGACAGTTTTATGGCTACACCTTC.

The J gene is TRBJ1-1, the V gene TRBV3-1, with a weak D call TRBD1 (6 bases). Trimming removed 8 bases from V and 1 base from J, with 17 bases in between. The germline gives CDR1 LGHDT, CDR2 YNNKEL (reference sequence). This CDR3 spans 15 amino acids. For the CDR3, the DNA is TGTGCCAGCGGCTCCACCAGGGGACGGAACACTGAAGCTTTCTTT. It codes for CASGSTRGRNTEAFF.

With respect to this clonotype: A much bigger clone sits one base away, suggesting this may be a read error. The chain recombines TRBV29-1 with TRBJ2-3, with 9 bases lining up with TRBD1. CDR1 and CDR2 (germline): SQVTM, ANQGSEA. The CDR3 extends over 17 amino acids. This CDR3 reads CGVPAGTGTGGTDTQYF. The CDR3 DNA sequence: TGCGGCGTTCCCGCCGGGACAGGGACGGGAGGCACAGATACGCAGTATTTT.

This clonotype was counted at least ten times. The genes are TRBV4-2 and TRBJ2-2; the D is unclear. V was cut by 4 bases and J by 9 bases, with 6 bases left in between. The CDR3 sequence is 11 residues long. Germline V gene data show CDR1 as LGHNA and CDR2 as YNFKEQ. The CDR3, as DNA: TGTGCCAGCAGCCCGAGCCGGGAGCTGTTTTTT. It is translated as CASSPSRELFF.